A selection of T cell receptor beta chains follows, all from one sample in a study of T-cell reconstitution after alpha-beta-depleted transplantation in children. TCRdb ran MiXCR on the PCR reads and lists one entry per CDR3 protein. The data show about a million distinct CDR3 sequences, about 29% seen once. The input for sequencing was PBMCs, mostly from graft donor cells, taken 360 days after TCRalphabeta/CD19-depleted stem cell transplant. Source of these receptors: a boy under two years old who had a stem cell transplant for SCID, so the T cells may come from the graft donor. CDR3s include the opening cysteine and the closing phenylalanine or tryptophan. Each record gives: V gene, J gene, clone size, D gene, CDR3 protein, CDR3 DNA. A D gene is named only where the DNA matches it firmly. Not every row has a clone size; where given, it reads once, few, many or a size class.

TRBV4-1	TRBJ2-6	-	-	CASSQDRAGADSGANVLTF	TGCGCCAGCAGCCAAGATAGAGCAGGGGCCGACTCTGGGGCCAACGTCCTGACTTTC
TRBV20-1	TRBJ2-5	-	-	CSAREGRAPQETQYF	TGCAGTGCCCGAGAGGGCCGGGCCCCACAAGAGACCCAGTACTTC
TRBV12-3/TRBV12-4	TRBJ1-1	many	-	CASSSLTVQDEAFF	TGTGCCAGCAGTTCGCTCACGGTCCAAGATGAAGCTTTCTTT
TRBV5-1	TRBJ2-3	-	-	CASSPLWPTDTQYF	TGCGCCAGCAGCCCGCTATGGCCCACAGATACGCAGTATTTT
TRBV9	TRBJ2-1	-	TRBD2	CASSVERTSGDNEQFF	TGTGCCAGCAGCGTAGAGAGGACTAGCGGGGACAATGAGCAGTTCTTC
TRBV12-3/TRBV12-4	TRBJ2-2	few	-	CASSPSLGGELFF	TGTGCCAGCAGTCCAAGTCTCGGGGGGGAGCTGTTTTTT
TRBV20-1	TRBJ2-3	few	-	CSARVAGALGTQYF	TGCAGTGCTAGAGTGGCGGGGGCCCTGGGGACGCAGTATTTT
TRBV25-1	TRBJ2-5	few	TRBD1	CASSAGQGTYQETQYF	TGTGCCAGCAGTGCTGGACAGGGGACGTACCAAGAGACCCAGTACTTC
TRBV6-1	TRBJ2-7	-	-	CASSRLGGGQRPYEQYF	TGTGCCAGCAGTCGCTTGGGGGGGGGACAAAGACCCTACGAGCAGTACTTC
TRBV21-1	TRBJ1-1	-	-	CASRRQPMNIEAFF	TGTGCCAGCAGGCGACAGCCAATGAACATTGAAGCTTTCTTT
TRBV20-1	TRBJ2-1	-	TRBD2	CSASAEGLADNEQFF	TGCAGTGCTAGCGCCGAGGGACTAGCGGACAATGAGCAGTTCTTC
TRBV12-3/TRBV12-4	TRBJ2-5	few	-	CASGVDNGQETQYF	TGTGCCAGCGGGGTCGATAACGGGCAAGAGACCCAGTACTTC
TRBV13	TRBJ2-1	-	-	CASSLGWAPSGYNEQFF	TGTGCCAGCAGCTTGGGTTGGGCGCCTAGTGGCTACAATGAGCAGTTCTTC
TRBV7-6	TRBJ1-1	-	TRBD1	CASSATGGLNTEAFF	TGTGCCAGCAGCGCGACAGGGGGATTGAACACTGAAGCTTTCTTT
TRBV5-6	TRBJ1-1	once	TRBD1	CASSLLSPGQGNTEAFF	TGTGCCAGCAGCTTACTATCTCCGGGACAGGGGAACACTGAAGCTTTCTTT
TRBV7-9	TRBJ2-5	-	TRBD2	CASSLAVASGESETQYF	TGTGCCAGCAGCTTAGCGGTGGCTAGCGGGGAAAGTGAGACCCAGTACTTC
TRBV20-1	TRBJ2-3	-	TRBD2	CSARSSGARFSTDTQYF	TGCAGTGCTAGGAGTAGCGGGGCGCGTTTTAGCACAGATACGCAGTATTTT
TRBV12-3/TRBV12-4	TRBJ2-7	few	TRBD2	CASSWRGGYEQYF	TGTGCCAGCAGTTGGCGGGGGGGCTACGAGCAGTACTTC
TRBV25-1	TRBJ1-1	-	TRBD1	CATTGQGRHLNTEAFF	TGTGCCACCACGGGACAGGGGCGACATTTGAACACTGAAGCTTTCTTT
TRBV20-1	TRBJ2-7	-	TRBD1	CSAREDRVSEQYF	TGCAGTGCTAGAGAGGACAGGGTGAGCGAGCAGTACTTC
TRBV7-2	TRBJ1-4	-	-	CASSRGTVYEKLFF	TGTGCCAGCAGTCGCGGGACGGTATATGAAAAACTGTTTTTT
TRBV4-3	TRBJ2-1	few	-	CASSQRFPGTLNNEQFF	TGCGCCAGCAGCCAACGGTTTCCCGGGACACTTAACAATGAGCAGTTCTTC
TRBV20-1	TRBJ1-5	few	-	CSAGDRDQPQHF	TGCAGTGCGGGAGACAGAGATCAGCCCCAGCATTTT
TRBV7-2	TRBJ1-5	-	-	CASSPDRPHQQPQHF	TGTGCCAGCAGCCCAGACAGGCCTCATCAACAGCCCCAGCATTTT
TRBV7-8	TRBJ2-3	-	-	CASSFTGRSADTQYF	TGTGCCAGCAGCTTTACAGGGAGGTCGGCAGATACGCAGTATTTT
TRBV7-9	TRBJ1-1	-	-	CASSEKGHALGNTEAFF	TGTGCCAGCAGCGAAAAGGGACACGCGTTGGGGAACACTGAAGCTTTCTTT
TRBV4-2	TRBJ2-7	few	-	CASSRQDSYEQYF	TGTGCCAGCAGCCGACAAGACTCCTACGAGCAGTACTTC
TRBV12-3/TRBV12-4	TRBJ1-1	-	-	CASRLLLNTEAFF	TGTGCCAGCAGACTCCTATTGAACACTGAAGCTTTCTTT